Listed below are T cell receptor beta chains from one sample, sequenced in a study of CD8 T cells in ankylosing spondylitis. One entry per CDR3 protein results from TCRdb running MiXCR on the 5' RACE reads. The data show roughly 130,000 distinct CDR3 sequences, 7% to 10% seen once. Material for sequencing was synovial fluid, either unsorted or a sorted T cell fraction (not recorded which). All receptors derive from a male donor with ankylosing spondylitis. CDR3s include the opening cysteine and the closing phenylalanine or tryptophan. A D gene is named only where the DNA matches it firmly. The size entry is marked missing in some rows and otherwise reads once, few, many or a size class.

abundance	v_gene	d_gene	j_gene	CDR3nt	CDR3aa
many	TRBV5-4	.	TRBJ2-3	TGTGCCAGCAGCTTAGTCGGGAGCGGAGATACGCAGTATTTT	CASSLVGSGDTQYF
few	TRBV18	TRBD1	TRBJ2-7	TGTGCCAGCTCACCACCGGTGGGACAGGGAGCCTACGAGCAGTACTTC	CASSPPVGQGAYEQYF
.	TRBV2	.	TRBJ2-2	TGTGCCAGCAGTACTACCACCGGGGAGCTGTTTTTT	CASSTTTGELFF
few	TRBV20-1	TRBD1	TRBJ2-7	TGCAGTGCTAAGAACCGAGGAGGGTATGGACAGGGAAGCTACGAGCAGTACTTC	CSAKNRGGYGQGSYEQYF
many	TRBV5-1	.	TRBJ2-7	TGCGCCAGCAGCTCGAAGACAGGAGACTACGAGCAGTACTTC	CASSSKTGDYEQYF
many	TRBV20-1	.	TRBJ2-3	TGCAGTGCTGGACGCACAGATACGCAGTATTTT	CSAGRTDTQYF
.	TRBV18	.	TRBJ2-1	TGTGCCAGCTCACCACGACACCCTAACTACAATGAGCAGTTCTTC	CASSPRHPNYNEQFF
few	TRBV6-1	.	TRBJ2-1	TGTGCCAGCAGAGCCGGGACTTCTGGGCAGGGATTCTTC	CASRAGTSGQGFF
few	TRBV5-1	.	TRBJ1-2	TGCGCCAGCAGCTCTACTCACGCGAACTATGGCTACACCTTC	CASSSTHANYGYTF
.	TRBV7-9	TRBD1	TRBJ1-5	TGTGCCAGCAGCAACCATTGGGACAGGGAATATCAGCCCCAGCATTTT	CASSNHWDREYQPQHF
many	TRBV29-1	.	TRBJ1-2	TGCAGCGTCAAAACAGGGAACGATGGCTACACCTTC	CSVKTGNDGYTF
many	TRBV4-3	.	TRBJ2-3	TGCGCCAGCAGCCGCCGTTATGTAGCGACAGATACGCAGTATTTT	CASSRRYVATDTQYF
many	TRBV5-1	TRBD1	TRBJ1-4	TGCGCCAGCAGCTGGGACGGGACAGAGAATGAAAAACTGTTTTTT	CASSWDGTENEKLFF
.	TRBV2	TRBD1	TRBJ2-1	TGTGCCAGCAGCAACCCGGGACAGGGGGGGTATGAGCAGTTCTTC	CASSNPGQGGYEQFF
many	TRBV20-1	.	TRBJ1-6	TGCAGTGCTGGGCTTGACAGAGCCTATTCACCCCTCCACTTT	CSAGLDRAYSPLHF
many	TRBV9	.	TRBJ1-4	TGTGCCAGCAGCTCGGGGCAGGGGTGGACTAATGAAAAACTGTTTTTT	CASSSGQGWTNEKLFF
.	TRBV20-1	.	TRBJ1-3	TGCAGTGCTCCCGGACAGGGAAACACCATATATTTT	CSAPGQGNTIYF
few	TRBV7-8	TRBD1	TRBJ2-7	TGTGCCAGCAAACGCAGGGGGCAGGGAGAGCAGTACTTC	CASKRRGQGEQYF
few	TRBV4-3	.	TRBJ2-3	TGCGCCAGCAGCCAAGAAGTCGTAGCGCCAAGCACAGATACGCAGTATTTT	CASSQEVVAPSTDTQYF
many	TRBV2	.	TRBJ1-1	TGTGCCAGCAGTGGACGGGCGGGGGGCACTGAAGCTTTCTTT	CASSGRAGGTEAFF
many	TRBV28	TRBD2	TRBJ2-1	TGTGCCAGCAGTTTAGGGGGACTAGCGGGGATCTACAATGAGCAGTTCTTC	CASSLGGLAGIYNEQFF
.	TRBV5-1	.	TRBJ2-7	TGCGCCAGCAGCTCGGGGCCGGGGTCCTACGAGCAGTACTTC	CASSSGPGSYEQYF
many	TRBV7-8	TRBD1	TRBJ2-3	TGTGCCAGCAGCTTAAACAGGGGGTCAACGAGAACGCAGTATTTT	CASSLNRGSTRTQYF
many	TRBV20-1	.	TRBJ1-1	TGCAGTGCCCCCTTAGGGGGGAGGGCTGAAGCTTTCTTT	CSAPLGGRAEAFF
.	TRBV5-8	.	TRBJ1-2	TGTGCCAGCAGCTTTGGGCTGGGGACCAACTATGGCTACACCTTC	CASSFGLGTNYGYTF
.	TRBV29-1	.	TRBJ1-1	TGCAGCGTGTCCCGGGACATAGGGAACACTGAAGCTTTCTTT	CSVSRDIGNTEAFF
few	TRBV6-6	.	TRBJ1-4	TGTGCCAGCAGTCTTACTATAGGGGGTTATGAAAAACTGTTTTTT	CASSLTIGGYEKLFF
few	TRBV7-2	.	TRBJ1-2	TGTGCCAGCAGCTTAGGGGGGCGCGGCTATGGCTACACCTTC	CASSLGGRGYGYTF
.	TRBV6-1	TRBD2	TRBJ2-2	TGTGCCAGCAGTGAGACTAGCGGGGGCCCCGGGGAGCTGTTTTTT	CASSETSGGPGELFF
.	TRBV10-3	.	TRBJ1-1	TGTGCCATCAGTGAAAGAGGATTCGGGAACACTGAAGCTTTCTTT	CAISERGFGNTEAFF
.	TRBV3-1	TRBD2	TRBJ2-2	TGTGCCAGCAGCAAACTAGCGGGGGTCACCGGGGAGCTGTTTTTT	CASSKLAGVTGELFF
.	TRBV20-1	.	TRBJ2-5	TGCAGTGCTAGAGGCCCCACGACTAGAGTGCAAGAGACCCAGTACTTC	CSARGPTTRVQETQYF
few	TRBV24-1	.	TRBJ2-3	TGTGCCACCAAGGCAGGGGTGGTAGATACGCAGTATTTT	CATKAGVVDTQYF
.	TRBV29-1	TRBD2	TRBJ2-1	TGCAGCGGAAATAGCGGGAGGGCGGGAGAGCAGTTCTTC	CSGNSGRAGEQFF
few	TRBV7-6	.	TRBJ2-2	TGTGCCAGCAGCTCCCCTAGAACCGGGGAGCTGTTTTTT	CASSSPRTGELFF
few	TRBV2	.	TRBJ2-4	TGTGCCAGCAACAGGGAGGCCAAAAACATTCAGTACTTC	CASNREAKNIQYF
few	TRBV6-5	.	TRBJ2-2	TGTGCCAGCAGTTATTTGCGGCAGATCACCGGGGAGCTGTTTTTT	CASSYLRQITGELFF
few	TRBV20-1	TRBD1	TRBJ2-5	TGCAGTGCTAGTGGCAGGGGGCTGGAGACCCAGTACTTC	CSASGRGLETQYF
many	TRBV20-1	TRBD1	TRBJ2-7	TGCAGTGCTAGTAGGCAGGGGGCTTTGGGCGAGCAGTACTTC	CSASRQGALGEQYF
.	TRBV29-1	.	TRBJ1-5	TGCAGCGTGACGGCGCGTGAGGGGAGAGGAGATACGCAGCATTTT	CSVTAREGRGDTQHF
.	TRBV7-6	TRBD2	TRBJ2-3	TGTGCCAGCAGCCTCTTTAGCGGGGGGAGCACAGATACGCAGTATTTT	CASSLFSGGSTDTQYF
few	TRBV12-3/TRBV12-4	.	TRBJ1-6	TGTGCCACCCGACAGGCTAATTCACCCCTCCACTTT	CATRQANSPLHF
few	TRBV12-3/TRBV12-4	TRBD1	TRBJ1-5	TGTGCCAGCAGTTCTCCCGGGACAGGGAGTGGACAGCCCCAGCATTTT	CASSSPGTGSGQPQHF
many	TRBV20-1	.	TRBJ2-3	TGCAGTGCTAGAGATGAAGGACTCCTGTCCCCAGATACGCAGTATTTT	CSARDEGLLSPDTQYF
many	TRBV28	TRBD2	TRBJ2-1	TGTGCCAGCAGTTTATGGGACCTTAGCGGGAGAGCCGACAATGAGCAGTTCTTC	CASSLWDLSGRADNEQFF
few	TRBV12-3/TRBV12-4	TRBD1	TRBJ1-1	TGTGCCAGCCGAAGACAGGGGGCAGGAAACACTGAAGCTTTCTTT	CASRRQGAGNTEAFF
many	TRBV7-9	.	TRBJ2-3	TGTGCCAGCAGCTTGTCCTTACATGGAGATACGCAGTATTTT	CASSLSLHGDTQYF
few	TRBV6-2/TRBV6-3	TRBD2	TRBJ2-1	TGTGCCAGCACCCCACTAGCGGGTAAATACAATGAGCAGTTCTTC	CASTPLAGKYNEQFF
many	TRBV9	TRBD2	TRBJ2-2	TGTGCCAGCAGCGTAGAGGCTAGCGGGGGCCGAAGGAACACCGGGGAGCTGTTTTTT	CASSVEASGGRRNTGELFF
few	TRBV18	TRBD1	TRBJ2-7	TGTGCCAGCTCACCGGGGACAGGAGCAATCTACGAGCAGTACTTC	CASSPGTGAIYEQYF
many	TRBV3-1	.	TRBJ2-1	TGTGCCAGCAGACAAGTCAATGAGCAGTTCTTC	CASRQVNEQFF
few	TRBV20-1	TRBD2	TRBJ2-3	TGCAGTGCCATAAGCGGGAGGATCACAGATACGCAGTATTTT	CSAISGRITDTQYF
.	TRBV20-1	.	TRBJ2-5	TGCAGTGCTCTCAATCCGGGACTGGAAGAGACCCAGTACTTC	CSALNPGLEETQYF
.	TRBV4-2	.	TRBJ2-5	TGTGCCAGCAGCCAAGATACGGGGGAGACCCAGTACTTC	CASSQDTGETQYF
many	TRBV5-6	TRBD1	TRBJ2-5	TGTGCCAGCAGGCATGCCAGGGGGCACAGAGAGACCCAGTACTTC	CASRHARGHRETQYF
many	TRBV7-2	.	TRBJ1-5	TGTGCCAGCAGCTTTCAACAGAATCAGCCCCAGCATTTT	CASSFQQNQPQHF
many	TRBV28	.	TRBJ1-3	TGTGCCAGCAGTTTAGGCGCAGGGTCAGGAAACACCATATATTTT	CASSLGAGSGNTIYF